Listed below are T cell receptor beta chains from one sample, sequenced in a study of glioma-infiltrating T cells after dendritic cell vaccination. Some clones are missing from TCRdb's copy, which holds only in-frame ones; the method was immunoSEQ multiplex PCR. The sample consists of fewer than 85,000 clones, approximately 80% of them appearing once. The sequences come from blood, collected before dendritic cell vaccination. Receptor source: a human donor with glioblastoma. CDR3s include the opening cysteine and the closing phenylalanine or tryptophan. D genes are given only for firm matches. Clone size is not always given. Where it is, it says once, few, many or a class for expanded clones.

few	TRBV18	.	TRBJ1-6	TGTGCCAGCTCACCGACTTCGAGATCACCCCTCCACTTT	CASSPTSRSPLHF
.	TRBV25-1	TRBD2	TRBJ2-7	TGTGCCAGCAGCTCCTTGGGAGGGGTCTACGAGCAGTACTTC	CASSSLGGVYEQYF
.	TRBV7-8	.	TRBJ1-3	TGTGCCAGCAGCAGCCCGGGGGGCACCATATATTTT	CASSSPGGTIYF
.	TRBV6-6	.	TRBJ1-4	TGTGCCAGCAGTTACCTGGCTACTAATGAAAAACTGTTTTTT	CASSYLATNEKLFF
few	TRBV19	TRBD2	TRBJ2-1	TGTGCCAGTAGTATGGGTAGCGGGGCACTCTACAATGAGCAGTTCTTC	CASSMGSGALYNEQFF
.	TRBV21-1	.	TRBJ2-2	TGTGCCAGCAGCAAAGGGGCAGGGCCCACCGGGGAGCTGTTTTTT	CASSKGAGPTGELFF
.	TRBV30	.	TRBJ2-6	TGTGCCTGGAAAAGTACGGGACTCCTCTCTGGGGCCAACGTCCTGACTTTC	CAWKSTGLLSGANVLTF
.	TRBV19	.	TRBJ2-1	TGTGCCAGTAGTATAATACTAGAGGGATTCAATGAGCAGTTCTTC	CASSIILEGFNEQFF
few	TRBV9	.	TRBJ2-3	TGTGCCAGCAGCGTAAGGGGATTTAGCACAGATACGCAGTATTTT	CASSVRGFSTDTQYF
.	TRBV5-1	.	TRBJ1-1	TGCGCCAGCAGCTTTGGGGAGGTGAACACTGAAGCTTTCTTT	CASSFGEVNTEAFF
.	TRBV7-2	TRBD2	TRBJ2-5	TGTGCCAGCAGCCGCCCCGGGGGGGTGGAGACCCAGTACTTC	CASSRPGGVETQYF
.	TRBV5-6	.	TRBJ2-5	TGTGCCAGCAGCTTGGGAGGGTACCTCAGGGAGACCCAGTACTTC	CASSLGGYLRETQYF
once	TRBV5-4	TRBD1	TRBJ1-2	TGTGCCAGCAGCTTGGAATCAGGGGGTGGTGGCTACACCTTC	CASSLESGGGGYTF
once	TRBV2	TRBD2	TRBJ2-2	TGTGCCAGCAGTGGTATGAGCGGGAGTACCGGGGAGCTGTTTTTT	CASSGMSGSTGELFF
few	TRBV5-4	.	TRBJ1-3	TGTGCCAGCAGCTTGGATGACAAACGTGGAAACACCATATATTTT	CASSLDDKRGNTIYF
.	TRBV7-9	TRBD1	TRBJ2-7	TGTGCCAGCAGCTTAGGGACAGGGAGCTCCTACGAGCAGTACTTC	CASSLGTGSSYEQYF